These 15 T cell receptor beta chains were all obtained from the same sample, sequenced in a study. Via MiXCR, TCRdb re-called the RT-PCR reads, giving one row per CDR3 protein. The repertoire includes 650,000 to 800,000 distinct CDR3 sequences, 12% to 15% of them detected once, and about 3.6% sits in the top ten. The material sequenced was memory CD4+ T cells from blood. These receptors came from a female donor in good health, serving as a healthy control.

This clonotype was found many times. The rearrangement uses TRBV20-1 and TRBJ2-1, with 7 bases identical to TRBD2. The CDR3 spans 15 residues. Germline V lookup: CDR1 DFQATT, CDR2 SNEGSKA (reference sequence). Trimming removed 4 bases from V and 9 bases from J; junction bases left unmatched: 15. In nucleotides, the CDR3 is TGCAGTGCTAACGGAGGGACTACCACGGGGCCTGAGCAGTTCTTC. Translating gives CSANGGTTTGPEQFF.

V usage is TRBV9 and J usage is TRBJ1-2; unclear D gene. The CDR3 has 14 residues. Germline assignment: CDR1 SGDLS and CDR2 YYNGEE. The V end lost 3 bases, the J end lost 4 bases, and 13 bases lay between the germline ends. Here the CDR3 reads CASSGGGFGYGYTF. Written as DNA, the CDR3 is TGTGCCAGCAGCGGAGGTGGGTTCGGCTATGGCTACACCTTC.

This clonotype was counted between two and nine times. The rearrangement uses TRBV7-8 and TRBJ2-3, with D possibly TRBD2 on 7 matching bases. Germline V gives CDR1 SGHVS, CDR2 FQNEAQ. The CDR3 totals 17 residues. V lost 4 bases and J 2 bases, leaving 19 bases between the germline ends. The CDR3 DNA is TGTGCCAGCAGCTCGGGGGGCGCTTCCCGGAACACAGATACGCAGTATTTT. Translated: CASSSGGASRNTDTQYF.

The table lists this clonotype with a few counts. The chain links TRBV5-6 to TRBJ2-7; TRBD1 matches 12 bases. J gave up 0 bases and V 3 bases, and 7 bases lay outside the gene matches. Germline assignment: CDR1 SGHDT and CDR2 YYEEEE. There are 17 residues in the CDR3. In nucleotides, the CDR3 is TGTGCCAGCAGCTGGGACAGGGGGCCTGAGAGCTCCTACGAGCAGTACTTC. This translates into CASSWDRGPESSYEQYF. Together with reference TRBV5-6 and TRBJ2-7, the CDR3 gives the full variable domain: DAGVTQSPTHLIKTRGQQVTLRCSPKSGHDTVSWYQQALGQGPQFIFQYYEEEERQRGNFPDRFSGHQFPNYSSELNVNALLLGDSALYLCASSWDRGPESSYEQYFGPGTRLTVT.

The CDR3 DNA follows: TGTGCCAGCAGCAAAACAGGGGGCGCAGACAATGAGCAGTTCTTC. Protein: CASSKTGGADNEQFF. The chain joins TRBV7-3 to TRBJ2-1; 9 nucleotides match TRBD1. Germline V gives CDR1 SGHTA, CDR2 FQGTGA. V trimming: 5 bases; J trimming: 5 bases; junction bases outside the gene matches: 7. This CDR3 comprises 15 residues.

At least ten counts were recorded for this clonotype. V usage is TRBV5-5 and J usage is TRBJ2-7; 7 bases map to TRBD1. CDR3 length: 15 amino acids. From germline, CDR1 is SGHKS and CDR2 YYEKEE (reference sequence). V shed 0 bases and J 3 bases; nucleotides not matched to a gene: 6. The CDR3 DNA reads TGTGCCAGCAGCTTGGTAGGACAGGCGATCTACGAGCAGTACTTC. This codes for CASSLVGQAIYEQYF.

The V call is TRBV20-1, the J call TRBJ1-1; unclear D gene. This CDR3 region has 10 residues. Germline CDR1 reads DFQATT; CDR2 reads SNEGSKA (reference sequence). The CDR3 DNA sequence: TGCGCGGGTAGTAACACTGAAGCTTTCTTT. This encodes CAGSNTEAFF.

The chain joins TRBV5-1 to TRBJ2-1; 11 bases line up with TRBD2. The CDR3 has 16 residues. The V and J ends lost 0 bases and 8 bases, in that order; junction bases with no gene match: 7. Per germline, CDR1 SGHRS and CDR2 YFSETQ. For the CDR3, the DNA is TGCGCCAGCAGCTTGGCGGTAGCGGGAGGGCGGGATGAGCAGTTCTTC. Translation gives CASSLAVAGGRDEQFF.

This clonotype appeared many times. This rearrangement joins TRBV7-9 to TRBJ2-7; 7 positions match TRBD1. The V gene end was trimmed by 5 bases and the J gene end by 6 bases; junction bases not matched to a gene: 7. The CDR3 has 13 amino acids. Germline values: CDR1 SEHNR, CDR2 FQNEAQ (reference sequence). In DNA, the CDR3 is TGTGCCAGCAGCGCGACAGGGAACGGCGAGCAGTACTTC. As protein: CASSATGNGEQYF. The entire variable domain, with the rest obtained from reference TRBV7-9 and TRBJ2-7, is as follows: DTGVSQNPRHKITKRGQNVTFRCDPISEHNRLYWYRQTLGQGPEFLTYFQNEAQLEKSRLLSDRFSAERPKGSFSTLEIQRTEQGDSAMYLCASSATGNGEQYFGPGTRLTVT.

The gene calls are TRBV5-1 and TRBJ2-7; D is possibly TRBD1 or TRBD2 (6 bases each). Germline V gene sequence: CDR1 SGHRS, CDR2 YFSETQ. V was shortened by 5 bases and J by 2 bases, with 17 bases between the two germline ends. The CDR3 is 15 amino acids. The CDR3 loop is CASRRQLGGPYEQYF. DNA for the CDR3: TGCGCCAGCAGACGACAGTTGGGGGGCCCCTACGAGCAGTACTTC.

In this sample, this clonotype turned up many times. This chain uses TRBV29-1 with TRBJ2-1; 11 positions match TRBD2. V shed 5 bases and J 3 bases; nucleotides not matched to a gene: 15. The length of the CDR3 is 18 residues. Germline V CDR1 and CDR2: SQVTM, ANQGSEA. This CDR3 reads CSVCETWTGTSGYNEQFF. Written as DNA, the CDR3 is TGCAGCGTTTGTGAAACTTGGACGGGGACTAGCGGCTACAATGAGCAGTTCTTC.

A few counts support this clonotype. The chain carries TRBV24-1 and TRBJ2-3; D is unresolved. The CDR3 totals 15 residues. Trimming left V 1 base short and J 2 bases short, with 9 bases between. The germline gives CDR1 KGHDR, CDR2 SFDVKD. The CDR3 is CATSDLGLTTDTQYF. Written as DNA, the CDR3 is TGTGCCACCAGTGATTTAGGGCTAACCACAGATACGCAGTATTTT.

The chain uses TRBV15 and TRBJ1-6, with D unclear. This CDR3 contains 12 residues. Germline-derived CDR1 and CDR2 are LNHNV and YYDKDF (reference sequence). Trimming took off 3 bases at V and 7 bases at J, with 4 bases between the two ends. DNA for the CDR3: TGTGCCACCAGCAGCTTAAATTCACCCCTCCACTTT. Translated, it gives CATSSLNSPLHF.

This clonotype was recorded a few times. CDR3 sequence (DNA): TGTGCCAGCAGCCACCATCCGCAGGGCGGTGGTACTGAAGCTTTCTTT. The encoded protein is CASSHHPQGGGTEAFF. This sequence joins TRBV3-1 and TRBJ1-1; the D gene is possibly TRBD1 (5 bases). V dropped 3 bases and J dropped 5 bases, with 19 bases sitting between them. CDR3 size: 16 residues. Germline-derived CDR1 and CDR2 are LGHDT and YNNKEL (reference sequence).

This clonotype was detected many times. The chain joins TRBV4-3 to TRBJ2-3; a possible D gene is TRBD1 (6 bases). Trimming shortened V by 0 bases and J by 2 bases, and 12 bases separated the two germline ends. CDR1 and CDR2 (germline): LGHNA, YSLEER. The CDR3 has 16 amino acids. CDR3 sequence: CASSQEGRGITDTQYF. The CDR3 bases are TGCGCCAGCAGCCAAGAGGGCAGGGGTATCACAGATACGCAGTATTTT.